This T cell receptor beta chain is drawn from a study of blood T cells in healthy people across ages (dated by TCRdb to between 2015 and 2017). In terms of the full investigation: In model experiments, template switching captured about one uniquely barcoded TCR beta cDNA molecule for every two T cells. Using the same blood draw, the study looked at two additional independent replicas of 1 million unique cDNA reads for two donors, one aged 18 to 30 and the other aged 80 or older. Age-related changes in TCR beta repertoire diversity were measured in the study by deep sequencing normalized with unique cDNA molecular identifiers. Donors of different ages were randomly distributed across sequencing lanes to avoid experimental bias. The donors were divided into four age groups: young (average approximately 17 years), middle-aged (around 37), aged (62) and long-lived (roughly 82). What the work shows at the level of the full study, not this receptor alone: Estimates of total diversity based on one million sequenced T cells were regarded as lower bounds and as underestimates. The CMV infection status of donors was not known, potentially confounding age-related changes in expanded clonotypes. As age increased, observed TCR beta diversity per million T cells dropped in a roughly linear way, and a significant reduction was already evident by age about 40. A strong correlation was found between observed TCR beta diversity and the percentage of naive T cells measured by flow cytometry. Conclusive comparison of naive and antigen-experienced compartments was prevented by the profiling of bulk unsorted PBMCs. Compared with the aged group, the long-lived group had more naive CD4+ T cells, fewer expanded clones and increased TCR diversity, a pattern suggesting age selection.

As concerns this clonotype: It has no known antigen specificity. No much larger clonotype is one base removed from it; base qualities were not supplied.

Library method: 5' RACE. The sequencing machine was an Illumina HiSeq 2500. A second PCR of roughly 7 to 12 cycles was performed with a sample-barcoded 5' primer and a J-beta primer mix. A template-switch 5' adaptor carrying 12 random nucleotides introduced a unique molecular identifier onto each TCR beta cDNA molecule. Each sample yielded at least 2.5 million CDR3-containing paired-end reads. The Mint cDNA synthesis kit, primed by a TRBC-specific oligonucleotide, was used to synthesize first-strand cDNA from all RNA. Following uracil-DNA glycosylase treatment, a first 18-cycle PCR with universal primers M1SS and BC2_uni_R was performed on all cDNA. The original methods were these. For normalization, 1 million high-quality reads, each with a distinct molecular identifier, were randomly selected from each sample. Reads sharing molecular identifiers were discarded rather than binned into consensus sequences. MiTCR, with a Q25 quality threshold and the strictest error-elimination algorithm, was used for CDR3 identification, clonotype clustering and error correction. A nonparametric unseen species model using Euler transformation provided a lower-bound estimate of total TCR beta diversity. TCRdb ran its own pipeline on the public reads, namely fastp trimming at Q25 and MiXCR clone calling, and kept in-frame beta chains. Rows with one shared CDR3 protein collapse into an entry with the most common genes and DNA. The V and J calls come from TCRdb's annotation, not from the publication. The sample table holds roughly 1,700,000 distinct CDR3 sequences, of which 28% were seen once. The ten largest clonotypes hold more than 6% of the sample.

The donors were 40 or so Caucasian individuals from Russia, aged roughly 6 to 100 years, who were systemically healthy. Around 10 milliliters of peripheral blood were collected from each donor into EDTA-treated Vacutainer tubes. Ficoll-Paque density-gradient centrifugation was used to isolate PBMCs, with at least 6.5 million obtained per sample. Trizol reagent was used to extract total RNA from the PBMCs, yielding at least 5.5 micrograms per sample. The percentages of naive CD45RAhigh/CD27high T cells were determined by flow cytometry on a PBMC aliquot from every donor. The sequenced sample was blood. The sequence was obtained from a woman aged 25 to 39 in good health.

The nucleotide sequence reads TGTGCCAGCCACGGGACAGGTGTTGATACGCAGTATTTT. Translated, this gives CASHGTGVDTQYF. The receptor chain draws on TRBV27 and TRBJ2-3, with TRBD1 matching 8 junction bases. Trimmed from V: 8 bases; trimmed from J: 6 bases; junction bases lacking a gene match: 7. From its cysteine to its phenylalanine, the CDR3 spans 13 amino acids. Only the CDR3 part of the read is kept: 39 bases, read in frame from the first base. The germline V gene (reference sequence) supplies CDR1 MNHEY and CDR2 SMNVEV.